Following are 8 T cell receptor beta chains from one sample sequenced in a study of blood T cells in healthy people across ages. Using a J-beta primer mix together with a sample-barcoded 5' primer, a second PCR was run for about 6 to 11 cycles. TCRdb re-called the 5' RACE reads through MiXCR, storing one row per CDR3 protein. The sample lists 850,000 to 1,300,000 distinct CDR3 sequences, roughly 45% occurring once. The specimen was blood. The receptors stem from a woman aged 60 to 75 in good health.

The chain links TRBV5-1 to TRBJ2-1; 8 bases agree with TRBD2. The V gene end was trimmed by 3 bases and the J gene end by 5 bases; junction bases not matched to a gene: 4. The CDR3 covers 14 residues. Per germline, CDR1 SGHRS and CDR2 YFSETQ. The CDR3 coding sequence is TGCGCCAGCAGCTCGGGGACTAGAGACAATGAGCAGTTCTTC. This codes for CASSSGTRDNEQFF.

This clonotype appeared a few times. The chain joins TRBV6-1 to TRBJ2-7; 7 bases are a match to TRBD2. This CDR3 contains 13 residues. Germline CDR1 is MNHNS and CDR2 is SASEGT. V lost 11 bases, J lost 6 bases, and 13 bases stayed unmatched. The CDR3 bases are TGTGCCGCTGGGGGGGACCTCTCGGGCGAGCAGTACTTC. This translates into CAAGGDLSGEQYF.

This clonotype was detected ten times or more. The chain employs TRBV6-5 and TRBJ2-3, with D possibly matching TRBD2 (5 bases). Germline assignment: CDR1 MNHEY and CDR2 SVGAGI. Trimming shortened V by 6 bases and J by 6 bases, and 7 bases separated the two germline ends. There are 11 residues in the CDR3. The DNA for the CDR3 is TGTGCCAGCAGGTCGGGGGATACGCAGTATTTT. Protein sequence: CASRSGDTQYF.

This clonotype turned up a few times. CDR3 DNA sequence: TGCAGCGTTACCTCGGGTAGGGGAGTTAGAAATGAGCAGTTCTTC. Translated: CSVTSGRGVRNEQFF. The chain couples TRBV29-1 to TRBJ2-1, with D perhaps assigned TRBD1 or TRBD2 (5 bases each). The germline CDR1 and CDR2 sequences are SQVTM and ANQGSEA. The CDR3 has 15 amino acids. Trimming took off 5 bases at V and 7 bases at J, with 21 bases between the two ends.

This clonotype was found a few times. The rearrangement uses TRBV5-1 and TRBJ2-1; 8 bases align to TRBD2. CDR1 and CDR2 (germline): SGHRS, YFSETQ. The trim removed 0 bases at V and 6 bases at J, leaving 5 bases unmatched. The CDR3 extends over 15 amino acids. CDR3 nucleotides: TGCGCCAGCAGCTTGGCCGGGACTAGTTCCAATGAGCAGTTCTTC. As protein: CASSLAGTSSNEQFF.

Comment on this clonotype: Since a much larger clone is just one base distant, this may be a read error. The chain couples TRBV15 to TRBJ1-6; TRBD1 aligns across 9 bases. V was clipped by 3 bases and J by 9 bases; unmatched bases: 6. Germline V gene data show CDR1 as LNHNV and CDR2 as YYDKDF (reference sequence). CDR3 length: 15 amino acids. This CDR3 reads CATSSARTGASPLHF. The CDR3 coding sequence is TGTGCCACCAGCAGCGCCCGGACAGGGGCTTCACCCCTCCACTTT.

The V gene is TRBV13, the J gene TRBJ2-1; tentative D call: TRBD1 (5 bases). The CDR3 has 13 amino acids. Germline V gene data show CDR1 as PRHDT and CDR2 as FYEKMQ (reference sequence). V was clipped by 6 bases and J by 3 bases, with 9 bases between them. The CDR3 nucleotides are TGTGCCAGCAGGAACAGGAGCTACAATGAGCAGTTCTTC. Its translation is CASRNRSYNEQFF.

The table lists this clonotype with a few counts. The chain is built from TRBV6-5 and TRBJ1-2; possible D gene TRBD1, 5 bases. CDR1 is MNHEY, CDR2 SVGAGI, per germline. Between the trimmed V and J ends, which lost 4 bases and 5 bases, there was a span of 14 bases. This CDR3 is built from 14 residues. CDR3 in amino acids: CASSSVTARYGYTF. The CDR3 DNA follows: TGTGCCAGCAGTTCCGTGACAGCCCGATATGGCTACACCTTC.